This paragraph reports one T cell receptor (beta chain). This clonotype was counted many times. The target of this receptor is not known. Per-nucleotide qualities are absent, and no much larger clonotype sits a single base away. TCR cDNA was synthesized by 5'RACE template switching, through which a universal primer site and unique molecular identifiers were introduced. cDNA synthesis was primed from both the TCR alpha and TCR beta constant segments. Libraries were amplified in two PCR steps, with sample barcodes and sequencing adapters added in the second step. Libraries were sequenced on Illumina HiSeq 2500 (2x100 bp) or NovaSeq (2x150 bp). Regarding the original processing steps: Reads were demultiplexed and collapsed into UMI consensus sequences with MIGEC, and V(D)J alignment was performed with MiXCR. Vaccine-responding clonotypes were defined with edgeR using replicate PBMC samples, requiring FDR below 0.01 and a log2 fold change above 5 up to day 15. CD4 or CD8 identity was assigned to each bulk clonotype according to whether the clonotype was present at higher abundance in the sequenced CD4 repertoire or the sequenced CD8 repertoire. The public reads were run again by TCRdb, first through fastp at Q25 and then through MiXCR, and only productive beta chains were kept. Merged by CDR3 protein, the rows form single entries marked with the most common genes and DNA. V and J calls and clone size were set by TCRdb, not the authors. The sample table records about 57,000 distinct CDR3 sequences; 6.5% to 8% of these occur just once. 30% to 45% of the sample belongs to the ten largest clones.

This specimen comes from a study of T cells after yellow fever vaccination (dated by TCRdb to the late 2010s). Regarding the study in general: The SMART-Seq v4 Ultra Low Input RNA kit was used to prepare libraries from fractions with low cell numbers. To track T-cell clones before and after primary and booster YFV17D yellow fever vaccination, bulk TCR alpha and beta repertoires were sequenced longitudinally. Two healthy male donors, one aged 18 to 29 and one aged 30 to 40 years, were included in the cohort. Blood was collected at multiple timepoints before and after primary and secondary immunization, and bulk PBMC replicates and cell subsets were isolated.

The cysteine opens and the phenylalanine closes a CDR3 of 12 amino acids. The only DNA kept is the CDR3, 36 bases in frame from the first base. V lost 5 bases and J lost 5 bases; the stretch between them is 10 bases long. CDR1 SGHTA and CDR2 FQGNSA were looked up in the germline V gene. The sample's treatment or condition, from its label and the paper: live attenuated yellow fever vaccine strain. PBMCs were isolated from peripheral blood using a standard Ficoll-Paque protocol. CD4 and CD8 T-cell fractions were isolated with Dynabeads CD4 and CD8 positive selection kits. TriZol was used to extract RNA from bulk PBMCs, from CD4 and CD8 fractions, and from dextramer-positive and dextramer-negative fractions. Summary of the overall study and its limitations: A small share of clonotypes occurred in both CD4 and CD8 compartments, likely arising from convergent recombination. Compared with the primary T-cell response, the secondary T-cell response was faster but weaker, reaching its peak on day 5 rather than on day 15. FACS-sorted repertoires could contain abundant contaminating clonotypes from the bulk population, so computational filtering was required. Most clones expanded after primary vaccination (approximately 95% of CD4 and roughly 88% of CD8) were re-detected after the booster, suggesting that broad memory maintenance occurred. Because only a couple of donors were included in the study, the extent to which the findings can be generalized is limited.

The chain is encoded by TRBV7-2 joined to TRBJ2-7; the D element might be TRBD1 or TRBD2, as each aligns at 5 bases. This material consisted of CD8+ T cells sorted from PBMCs, taken 15 days after the yellow fever booster vaccination. The TCR was taken from a man between 25 and 39 years old who received the YFV17D yellow fever vaccine. The CDR3 reads CASSPGTHEQYF. The nucleotides read TGTGCCAGCAGCCCCGGGACCCACGAGCAGTACTTC.